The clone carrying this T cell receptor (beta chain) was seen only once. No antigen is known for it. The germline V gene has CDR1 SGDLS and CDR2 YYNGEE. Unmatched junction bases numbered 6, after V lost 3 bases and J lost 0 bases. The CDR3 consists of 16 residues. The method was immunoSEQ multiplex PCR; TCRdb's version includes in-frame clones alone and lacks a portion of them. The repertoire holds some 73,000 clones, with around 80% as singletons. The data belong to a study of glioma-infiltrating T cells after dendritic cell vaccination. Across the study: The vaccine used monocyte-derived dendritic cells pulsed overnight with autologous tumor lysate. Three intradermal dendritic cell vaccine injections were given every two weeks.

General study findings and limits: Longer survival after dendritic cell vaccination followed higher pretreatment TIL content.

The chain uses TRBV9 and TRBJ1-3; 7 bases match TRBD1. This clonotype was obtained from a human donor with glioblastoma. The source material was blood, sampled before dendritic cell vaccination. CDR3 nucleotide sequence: TGTGCCAGCAGCGCGACAGGGACCCGCTCTGGAAACACCATATATTTT. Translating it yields CASSATGTRSGNTIYF.